Listed below are T cell receptor beta chains from one sample, sequenced in a study of CD8 T cells in ankylosing spondylitis. MiXCR, run by TCRdb on the 5' RACE reads, gives a single entry per CDR3 protein. The table has tens of thousands of distinct CDR3 sequences, less than 4% seen once. Material for sequencing was blood, either unsorted or a sorted T cell fraction (not recorded which). These TCRs come from a male donor with ankylosing spondylitis or in good health (not recorded which). Each CDR3 is given with its conserved first and last residue. D genes are given only for firm matches. Size is omitted from some rows. Given values are once, few, many or a class for expanded clones.

abundance	d_gene	j_gene	v_gene	CDR3aa	CDR3nt
NA	TRBD2	TRBJ2-1	TRBV9	CASTPSGGAYNEQFF	TGTGCCAGCACTCCCAGCGGGGGGGCCTACAATGAGCAGTTCTTC
many	NA	TRBJ2-3	TRBV9	CASSAASVFTDTQYF	TGTGCCAGCAGCGCAGCTAGCGTCTTCACAGATACGCAGTATTTT
many	TRBD2	TRBJ2-1	TRBV9	CASDRGGSYNEQFF	TGTGCCAGCGACCGGGGGGGCTCCTACAATGAGCAGTTCTTC
many	TRBD1	TRBJ2-1	TRBV9	CASSVDPQGASEQFF	TGTGCCAGCAGCGTAGATCCCCAGGGGGCATCAGAGCAGTTCTTC
many	NA	TRBJ1-1	TRBV9	CASSPHFSETEAFF	TGTGCCAGCAGCCCGCATTTCTCGGAAACTGAAGCTTTCTTT
many	TRBD2	TRBJ2-2	TRBV9	CASSPRGTSGRETGELFF	TGTGCCAGCAGCCCCCGGGGGACTAGCGGGAGAGAAACCGGGGAGCTGTTTTTT
many	NA	TRBJ2-1	TRBV9	CASSVGQVGSGEQFF	TGTGCCAGCAGCGTAGGTCAGGTCGGGAGTGGTGAGCAGTTCTTC
many	TRBD2	TRBJ2-1	TRBV9	CASSVELLADSYNEQFF	TGTGCCAGCAGCGTAGAGCTTCTAGCGGACTCCTACAATGAGCAGTTCTTC
many	NA	TRBJ1-6	TRBV9	CASSVALGYNSPLHF	TGTGCCAGCAGCGTAGCCCTAGGGTATAATTCACCCCTCCACTTT
many	TRBD2	TRBJ2-5	TRBV9	CASSGGTSGKYQETQYF	TGTGCCAGCAGCGGAGGGACTAGCGGGAAGTACCAAGAGACCCAGTACTTC
many	TRBD2	TRBJ2-3	TRBV9	CASSVTGLALDTQYF	TGTGCCAGCAGCGTAACAGGACTAGCGTTAGATACGCAGTATTTT
many	TRBD2	TRBJ2-5	TRBV9	CASSVASTSGGRLQETQYF	TGTGCCAGCAGCGTAGCTTCGACTAGCGGGGGCCGGCTACAAGAGACCCAGTACTTC
many	TRBD1	TRBJ2-3	TRBV9	CASSAGQGADTQYF	TGTGCCAGCAGCGCAGGACAGGGTGCGGATACGCAGTATTTT
many	TRBD2	TRBJ2-2	TRBV9	CASSVGSGSSTGELFF	TGTGCCAGCAGCGTAGGCAGCGGGAGCAGTACCGGGGAGCTGTTTTTT
many	TRBD1	TRBJ1-3	TRBV9	CASSVAPGQGRNTIYF	TGTGCCAGCAGCGTAGCCCCGGGACAGGGTAGAAACACCATATATTTT
many	NA	TRBJ2-2	TRBV9	CASSVDRIFTGELFF	TGTGCCAGCAGCGTAGACAGAATCTTCACCGGGGAGCTGTTTTTT
few	TRBD2	TRBJ2-5	TRBV9	CASSVDGAGGLKETQYF	TGTGCCAGCAGCGTAGACGGGGCGGGAGGGCTCAAAGAGACCCAGTACTTC
many	TRBD1	TRBJ1-2	TRBV9	CASSEGPGQKYGYTF	TGTGCCAGCAGCGAAGGACCGGGACAGAAATATGGCTACACCTTC
many	NA	TRBJ2-2	TRBV9	CASSVVGGTGELFF	TGTGCCAGCAGCGTAGTGGGGGGGACAGGGGAGCTGTTTTTT
many	NA	TRBJ2-5	TRBV9	CASSPGLSLTQYF	TGTGCCAGCAGCCCAGGACTATCATTGACCCAGTACTTC
once	NA	TRBJ1-5	TRBV9	CASSVANGGVFTDTQHF	TGTGCCAGCAGCGTAGCTAATGGTGGGGTTTTCACAGATACGCAGCATTTT
few	TRBD1	TRBJ1-1	TRBV9	CASSVVGQGTEAFF	TGTGCCAGCAGCGTAGTGGGACAGGGGACAGAAGCTTTCTTT
many	NA	TRBJ2-3	TRBV9	CASSAVGSGGDTQYF	TGTGCCAGCAGCGCGGTGGGGTCGGGCGGGGATACGCAGTATTTT
many	TRBD2	TRBJ2-5	TRBV9	CASSVDSRGGETQYF	TGTGCCAGCAGCGTAGACTCACGGGGGGGGGAGACCCAGTACTTC
NA	NA	TRBJ2-5	TRBV9	CASSVGSTREETQYF	TGTGCCAGCAGCGTAGGAAGCACACGAGAAGAGACCCAGTACTTC
many	NA	TRBJ2-5	TRBV9	CASSVAGGGARQETQYF	TGTGCCAGCAGCGTAGCTGGTGGGGGGGCGAGGCAAGAGACCCAGTACTTC
many	TRBD2	TRBJ2-1	TRBV9	CASSVGSSGRTEQFF	TGTGCCAGCAGCGTAGGGTCTAGCGGGAGGACTGAGCAGTTCTTC
many	NA	TRBJ2-2	TRBV9	CASSVAAGGTGELFF	TGTGCCAGCAGCGTAGCGGCAGGGGGGACCGGGGAGCTGTTTTTT
many	TRBD1	TRBJ2-1	TRBV9	CASSAPYGTGDYNEQFF	TGTGCCAGCAGCGCCCCGTACGGGACAGGGGATTACAATGAGCAGTTCTTC
many	NA	TRBJ2-1	TRBV9	CASSVVTGDYNEQFF	TGTGCCAGCAGCGTAGTCACGGGCGACTACAATGAGCAGTTCTTC
many	TRBD1	TRBJ2-3	TRBV9	CASSARQGTTDTQYF	TGTGCCAGCAGCGCCAGACAGGGGACCACAGATACGCAGTATTTT